The source of this T cell receptor beta chain is a study of cytomegalovirus exposure and HLA in healthy donors. For the study at large: The use of the same platform for the 90 to 150 validation repertoires and the 650 to 850 first-cohort repertoires was reported by a later analysis.

The protocol was immunoSEQ multiplex PCR, while the TCRdb copy is restricted to in-frame clones and leaves out a portion. The sample shows over 150,000 clones, about 90% of them seen only once. V lost 5 bases to trimming and J lost 5 bases, with 26 bases between them. Germline CDR1 MGHRA, CDR2 YSYEKL. There are 18 residues in the CDR3. The chain couples TRBV4-1 to TRBJ2-3; TRBD2 might be the D (6 bases). This sequence originates from a woman under 30 in good health and CMV-seropositive. Sequences were obtained from PBMCs. The CDR3 spells CASSGQGPGTPGRDTQYF. In nucleotides, the CDR3 is TGCGCCAGCAGCGGGCAAGGCCCCGGGACTCCCGGAAGAGATACGCAGTATTTT.